A single sample is the source of the 14 T cell receptor beta chains below, sequenced in a study of cytomegalovirus exposure and HLA in healthy donors. 13 Jbeta primers and 60 Vbeta primers were used for the PCR. The method was immunoSEQ multiplex PCR; TCRdb's version includes in-frame clones alone and lacks a portion of them. The table lists under 100,000 clones, about 78% of them singletons. Sequenced input: PBMCs. The receptor set was obtained from a man aged 45-60 years in good health and CMV-seronegative.

The V and J genes are TRBV5-5 and TRBJ2-1; possibly TRBD1 for D (6 bases). The CDR3 is 14 amino acids. The V gene lost 3 bases and the J gene lost 5 bases, with 12 bases spanning the gap. CDR1 is SGHKS and CDR2 is YYEKEE in the germline V gene (reference sequence). The CDR3 DNA follows: TGTGCCAGCAGCTCCGTTGACAGGCACAATGAGCAGTTCTTC. It specifies CASSSVDRHNEQFF.

The chain joins TRBV14 to TRBJ2-1; 11 bases match TRBD2. V shed 4 bases and J 9 bases; nucleotides not matched to a gene: 2. The CDR3 contains 13 residues. Germline V lookup: CDR1 SGHDN, CDR2 FVKESK. CDR3 coding DNA: TGTGCCAGCAGCCTTAGCGGGGGGGGTGAGCAGTTCTTC. It yields the protein CASSLSGGGEQFF.

The chain uses TRBV30 and TRBJ1-1; weak D call: TRBD1 (5 bases). The CDR3 has 14 amino acids. The germline V and J ends were trimmed by 0 bases and 1 base, with 9 bases remaining between them. Per germline, CDR1 GTSNPN and CDR2 SVGIG (reference sequence). CDR3 sequence: CAWSVRGWNTEAFF. In nucleotides, the CDR3 is TGTGCCTGGAGTGTACGGGGGTGGAACACTGAAGCTTTCTTT. Together with reference TRBV30 and TRBJ1-1, the CDR3 gives the full variable domain: SQTIHQWPATLVQPVGSPLSLECTVEGTSNPNLYWYRQAAGRGLQLLFYSVGIGQISSEVPQNLSASRPQDRQFILSSKKLLLSDSGFYLCAWSVRGWNTEAFFGQGTRLTVV.

The chain recombines TRBV9 with TRBJ2-2; 9 bases match TRBD1. Looked up from germline, CDR1 is SGDLS and CDR2 is YYNGEE. The trim removed 1 base at V and 3 bases at J, leaving 1 base unmatched. This CDR3 is built from 15 residues. The CDR3 region is CASSVWTGDTGELFF. The CDR3, as DNA: TGTGCCAGCAGCGTATGGACAGGGGACACCGGGGAGCTGTTTTTT.

With regard to this clone: Other DNA sequences in the sample encode the same CDR3. The rearrangement uses TRBV5-1 and TRBJ1-2; a possible D gene is TRBD1 (5 bases). Per germline, CDR1 SGHRS and CDR2 YFSETQ. Between the trimmed V and J ends, which lost 4 bases and 3 bases, there was a span of 10 bases. This CDR3 spans 13 amino acids. This CDR3 is CASSLAGDYGYTF. The DNA of the CDR3 is TGCGCCAGCAGCCTGGCGGGGGACTATGGCTACACCTTC.

In this sample, this clone turned up once. The chain joins TRBV10-1 to TRBJ2-2; unclear D gene. Trimming removed 4 bases from V and 7 bases from J, with 7 bases in between. In germline, CDR1 is WNHNN, CDR2 SYGVQD (reference sequence). The CDR3 has 12 amino acids. Written as DNA, the CDR3 is TGCGCCAGCAGTGGAGTAAACGGGGAGCTGTTTTTT. It specifies CASSGVNGELFF.

This clone has a handful of counts. V gene TRBV6-5 combines with J gene TRBJ1-1; a weak D match, TRBD1 (6 bases). The CDR3 is 15 residues long. V shed 0 bases and J shed 0 bases, with 8 bases lying between them. The V gene's germline CDR1 is MNHEY and CDR2 SVGAGI. CDR3 nucleotide sequence: TGTGCCAGCAGTTACTCTAGGGGGTTGAACACTGAAGCTTTCTTT. This translates into CASSYSRGLNTEAFF.

This sequence joins TRBV4-1 and TRBJ2-4, with 7 bases fitting TRBD1. V trimming: 3 bases; J trimming: 5 bases; junction bases outside the gene matches: 7. CDR1 and CDR2 (germline): MGHRA, YSYEKL. The CDR3 is made up of 15 amino acids. CDR3 bases: TGCGCCAGCAGCCACCTGGGACAGTTAGAAAACATTCAGTACTTC. Residues: CASSHLGQLENIQYF.

CDR3 in DNA: TGTGCCAGCAGTGAATCACCTTACAGGGGGCCTGAGAACACTGAAGCTTTCTTT. This gives the protein CASSESPYRGPENTEAFF. The chain employs TRBV25-1 and TRBJ1-1; 9 positions match TRBD1. Germline values: CDR1 MGHDK, CDR2 SYGVNS. The CDR3 runs 18 residues. V trimming: 1 base; J trimming: 1 base; junction bases outside the gene matches: 10.

The chain combines TRBV4-1 with TRBJ2-1; D is ambiguous. The germline V and J ends were trimmed by 6 bases and 4 bases, with 13 bases remaining between them. This CDR3 is built from 14 residues. Per germline, CDR1 MGHRA and CDR2 YSYEKL. The CDR3 loop reads CASRVLAGYNEQFF. DNA for the CDR3: TGCGCCAGCAGAGTCTTGGCCGGGTACAATGAGCAGTTCTTC.

This chain joins TRBV6-5 and TRBJ2-5; 8 nucleotides agree with TRBD1. The V gene's germline CDR1 is MNHEY and CDR2 SVGAGI. The CDR3 is made up of 15 amino acids. J gave up 2 bases and V 2 bases, and 4 bases lay outside the gene matches. The CDR3 here is CASSYVNRGQETQYF. The CDR3 DNA reads as TGTGCCAGCAGTTACGTGAACAGGGGGCAAGAGACCCAGTACTTC.

This chain connects TRBV7-9 to TRBJ2-7, with D tentatively TRBD2 (5 bases). Germline CDR1 and CDR2: SEHNR and FQNEAQ (reference sequence). Trimming stripped 4 bases from V and 7 bases from J, with 17 bases between. The CDR3 has 14 residues. CDR3 sequence (DNA): TGTGCCAGCAGCTCTGACTCGTCGTGGAGGGAGCAGTACTTC. Translating it yields CASSSDSSWREQYF. Together with reference TRBV7-9 and TRBJ2-7, the CDR3 gives the full variable domain: DTGVSQNPRHKITKRGQNVTFRCDPISEHNRLYWYRQTLGQGPEFLTYFQNEAQLEKSRLLSDRFSAERPKGSFSTLEIQRTEQGDSAMYLCASSSDSSWREQYFGPGTRLTVT.

This clone was counted many times. V is TRBV6-1 and J is TRBJ1-6; the D is unclear. V was pared by 5 bases and J by 9 bases, with 11 bases between. The CDR3 is 13 amino acids. CDR1 and CDR2 (germline): MNHNS, SASEGT. The CDR3 sequence is CASSTGSLSPLHF. Written as DNA, the CDR3 is TGTGCCAGCAGTACGGGATCTCTTTCACCCCTCCACTTT.

The gene calls are TRBV27 and TRBJ1-1; unclear D gene. The germline gives CDR1 MNHEY, CDR2 SMNVEV (reference sequence). V was shortened by 10 bases and J by 0 bases, with 12 bases between the two germline ends. This CDR3 contains 13 residues. CDR3 in DNA: TGTGCCACCTCACACGGGATGAACACTGAAGCTTTCTTT. It is translated as CATSHGMNTEAFF.